This record looks at one T cell receptor beta chain sequence and its context. The antigen it recognizes is unknown. There are no base qualities to consult, and no much larger clone falls within one base. Trimming takes 3 bases from V and 5 bases from J, and the germline ends sit 15 bases apart. The CDR3 runs 15 amino acids, cysteine and phenylalanine included. Only CDR3 DNA is held: 45 bases, read in frame from base 1. In the germline V gene (reference sequence), CDR1 corresponds to SEHNR and CDR2 to FQNEAQ. The data derive from a study of technical replicates of blood from several donors (dated by TCRdb to about 2017). The receptor library was made with the immunoSEQ multiplex PCR assay. TCRdb limited this immuneACCESS table to in-frame rearrangements with V and J called. A share of clones is missing; checked studies link under half to unresolved V genes, and the rest is unexplained. This sample has approximately 87,000 clones in its table, and more than 85% of those were observed once. The biggest ten clones account for about 0.4% of the sample.

This clonotype was sampled from a human donor in good health. Some clones in this sample may be carry-over from other donors' samples. Sequencing input: T cells isolated from PBMCs. Here the chain combines TRBV7-9 and TRBJ2-3; the D region possibly corresponds to TRBD1 (7 bases align). The nucleotide sequence reads as follows: TGTGCCAGCAGCTTCGCAGGAGGGGGCGAAGATACGCAGTATTTT. This translates into CASSFAGGGEDTQYF.